This T cell receptor beta chain was recorded in a study of T cell responses to AZD1222 COVID-19 vaccine. Broader study findings: Unmutated regions of variants are reportedly targeted by nearly half of spike-specific TCRs. Baseline serology detected seropositivity in only 6 or 7 AZD1222 recipients. Females made up more of the donors, who were largely white British, and clonal diversity may have come out too low.

Trimming removed 8 bases from V and 6 bases from J; junction bases left unmatched: 7. Germline-derived CDR1 and CDR2 are LNHDA and SQIVND (reference sequence). This CDR3 is 14 amino acids long. This clone was counted once. Its antigen is not known. Sequencing was performed with immunoSEQ multiplex PCR; in TCRdb, only in-frame clones are kept and a portion is missing. Among about 83,000 clones listed, about 83% were seen once. Here the sequenced sample was peripheral blood, taken on day 0 of AZD1222 vaccination. The V call is TRBV19, the J call TRBJ1-4, with 9 nucleotides matching TRBD1. This TCR was recovered from an adult in good health. Here the CDR3 reads CASRQGDRHEKLFF. Written as DNA, the CDR3 is TGTGCCAGTCGACAGGGGGACAGGCATGAAAAACTGTTTTTT.